This T cell receptor beta chain comes out of a study of blood T cells in healthy people across ages (dated by TCRdb to about 2015). As for the study more broadly: Template switching captured roughly one uniquely barcoded TCR beta cDNA molecule per two T cells in model experiments. To avoid experimental bias, donors of different ages were spread randomly across the sequencing lanes. Using the same blood draw, the study looked at two additional independent replicas of 1 million unique cDNA reads for two donors, one aged 18 to 30 and the other aged 80 or older. Donors were grouped into four age groups: young (average 16 years), middle-aged (less than 40), aged (approximately 58) and long-lived (82). To track age-related changes in TCR beta repertoire diversity, the study relied on deep sequencing normalized with unique cDNA molecular identifiers. Results and caveats for the whole study, not just this receptor: Conclusive comparison of naive and antigen-experienced compartments was prevented by the profiling of bulk unsorted PBMCs. Observed TCR beta diversity per million T cells fell roughly linearly with age, and a significant reduction was already apparent by age about 38. The long-lived group showed more naive CD4+ T cells, fewer expanded clones and increased TCR diversity than the aged group, suggesting age selection. Observed TCR beta diversity correlated strongly with the percentage of naive T cells measured by flow cytometry. Because the CMV infection status of the donors was unknown, age-related changes in expanded clonotypes may potentially have been confounded. Total diversity estimates from one million sequenced T cells were considered lower bounds and underestimates.

Donors were a few dozen systemically healthy Caucasian individuals from Russia aged roughly 6 to 90 years. Roughly 9.5 milliliters of peripheral blood were drawn from each donor into EDTA-treated Vacutainer tubes. Ficoll-Paque density-gradient centrifugation was used to isolate PBMCs, with at least 7 million per sample. Total RNA, at least 6 micrograms per sample, was extracted from PBMCs with Trizol reagent. The percentages of naive CD45RAhigh/CD27high T cells were determined by flow cytometry on a PBMC aliquot from every donor. Library preparation used 5' RACE. The run used an Illumina HiSeq 2500. The second PCR ran for roughly 6 to 11 cycles and used a J-beta primer mix along with a sample-barcoded 5' primer. A unique molecular identifier was introduced onto each TCR beta cDNA molecule by a template-switch 5' adaptor carrying 12 random nucleotides. Each sample yielded at least 2.5 million CDR3-containing paired-end reads. The Mint cDNA synthesis kit, primed by a TRBC-specific oligonucleotide, was used to synthesize first-strand cDNA from all RNA. All cDNA was treated with uracil-DNA glycosylase and then went through a first 18-cycle PCR with the universal primers M1SS and BC2_uni_R. As for the original processing: Each sample was normalized by randomly selecting 1 million high-quality reads, each carrying a distinct molecular identifier. Instead of being binned into consensus sequences, reads with shared molecular identifiers were discarded. CDR3 identification, clonotype clustering and error correction used MiTCR with a Q25 quality threshold and the strictest error-elimination algorithm. A nonparametric unseen species model using Euler transformation provided a lower-bound estimate of total TCR beta diversity. TCRdb cleaned the public reads at Q25 with fastp, built clones with MiXCR and kept in-frame beta chains. One record per CDR3 amino acid sequence lists the most common genes and DNA. The V and J calls and clone size come from TCRdb's table, not from the authors' own analysis. This sample is represented by around 780,000 distinct CDR3 sequences; approximately 53% of them were singletons. The ten largest clonotypes hold roughly 25% of the sample.

The germline V gene supplies CDR1 MNHEY and CDR2 SVGAGI. Including cysteine and phenylalanine, the CDR3 has 16 amino acids. Only the CDR3 portion is preserved as DNA: 48 bases, with reading frame beginning at the first base. V is cut by 0 bases and J by 4 bases, and the space between the germline ends is 13 bases. This clonotype has only a few counts. Its target antigen remains unknown. There are no base qualities to consult, and no much larger clone falls within one base. Sequenced sample: blood. This TCR was sampled from a man in his forties or fifties in good health. The chain uses TRBV6-5 and TRBJ2-4; TRBD2 is a possible D gene, resting on 6 matching bases. The nucleotide sequence reads TGTGCCAGCAGTTACTCGGAGGGTGAACGAAAAAACATTCAGTACTTC. Translated, this gives CASSYSEGERKNIQYF.